This TCR beta chain was captured in a study of control samples from healthy donors and cancer patients. The protocol was immunoSEQ multiplex PCR, while the TCRdb copy is restricted to in-frame clones and leaves out a portion. The sample lists approximately 100,000 clones, roughly 91% occurring once. Germline CDR1 reads SEHNR; CDR2 reads FQNEAQ (reference sequence). The CDR3 length is 13 residues. V lost 8 bases, J lost 3 bases, and 4 bases stayed unmatched. The sample comprised blood. This sequence originates from a man aged 25-45 years in good health. V gene TRBV7-9 combines with J gene TRBJ2-3, with 8 bases fitting TRBD1. The CDR3 DNA follows: TGTGCCAGCGGCGACAGGGGAACAGATACGCAGTATTTT. Amino acids: CASGDRGTDTQYF.